These 25 T cell receptor beta chains were all obtained from the same sample, sequenced in a study of OX40 agonist ivuxolimab in advanced cancers. Repertoires were generated with immunoSEQ multiplex PCR, while TCRdb's copy carries only in-frame clones and drops some. The sample consists of 75,000 or so clones, 84% of them appearing once. The source material was CD4+ or CD8+ T cells sorted from blood, sampled in a trial of the OX40 agonist ivuxolimab. The receptors stem from an adult with an advanced solid tumor such as melanoma, head and neck, liver or kidney cancer.

The genes are TRBV6-6 and TRBJ1-5, with D tentatively TRBD1 (5 bases). Germline CDR1 MNHNY, CDR2 SVGAGI (reference sequence). The V end lost 5 bases, the J end lost 5 bases, and 13 bases lay between the germline ends. CDR3 size: 14 residues. Here the CDR3 DNA reads TGTGCCAGCAGTCTCCAGGGAGACCATCAGCCCCAGCATTTT. This translates into CASSLQGDHQPQHF.

This chain links TRBV13 with TRBJ2-2, with D perhaps matching TRBD2 (6 bases). This CDR3 has 16 amino acids. Trimming took 5 bases from V and 6 from J, leaving 19 bases between them. Germline V CDR1 and CDR2: PRHDT, FYEKMQ (reference sequence). CDR3 amino acids: CASSPSGGARSGELFF. The DNA of the CDR3 is TGTGCCAGCAGCCCCAGTGGAGGGGCGCGATCCGGGGAGCTGTTTTTT.

The rearrangement joins TRBV6-6 to TRBJ2-3; a weak D match, TRBD1 (6 bases). Germline loops: CDR1 MNHNY, CDR2 SVGAGI (reference sequence). The CDR3 sequence is 14 residues long. V shed 5 bases and J shed 5 bases, with 14 bases lying between them. In DNA form, the CDR3 reads TGTGCCAGCAGTCCGACAGGAAGGGGAGATACGCAGTATTTT. Translating it yields CASSPTGRGDTQYF.

The chain has TRBV7-9 and TRBJ2-7; D is possibly TRBD2 (6 bases). The germline V and J ends were trimmed by 3 bases and 4 bases, with 13 bases remaining between them. Germline assignment: CDR1 SEHNR and CDR2 FQNEAQ (reference sequence). The CDR3 has 14 residues. CDR3 nucleotide sequence: TGTGCCAGCAGCTTCAGGAGGGGCGGATACGAGCAGTACTTC. It codes for CASSFRRGGYEQYF.

The CDR3 DNA reads as TGTGCCAGCAGAGAACAGGGTTGGGACTACGAGCAGTACTTC. Translating it yields CASREQGWDYEQYF. The genes are TRBV6-5 and TRBJ2-7, with D perhaps TRBD1 (6 bases). Trimming pared 6 bases from V and 3 bases from J, leaving 15 bases between. The CDR3 has 14 amino acids. The germline gives CDR1 MNHEY, CDR2 SVGAGI.

The genes are TRBV5-1 and TRBJ2-5, with TRBD1 as a possible D gene (6 bases). The CDR3 covers 14 residues. Germline assignment: CDR1 SGHRS and CDR2 YFSETQ. V lost 0 bases and J 4 bases, leaving 10 bases between the germline ends. The CDR3 here is CASSLEGTRETQYF. The DNA of the CDR3 is TGCGCCAGCAGCTTGGAAGGGACACGAGAGACCCAGTACTTC.

J is TRBJ2-1 and V is TRBV19, with TRBD1 matching 9 bases. Trimming at V came to 8 bases and at J to 3 bases, leaving 8 bases not matched to a gene. In germline, CDR1 is LNHDA, CDR2 SQIVND (reference sequence). The CDR3 contains 15 residues. The CDR3 spells CASLSRDRDYNEQFF. DNA for the CDR3: TGTGCCAGTTTGTCCCGGGACAGGGACTACAATGAGCAGTTCTTC.

The gene calls are TRBV11-1 and TRBJ1-2, with D perhaps matching TRBD1 (5 bases). V lost 3 bases and J lost 0, with 8 bases in between. CDR1 is SGHAT and CDR2 is FQDESV in the germline V gene (reference sequence). The CDR3 sequence is 14 residues long. CDR3 DNA: TGTGCCAGCAGCTTGGGGACCACTAACTATGGCTACACCTTC. Translation gives CASSLGTTNYGYTF. The full variable domain, in which reference TRBV11-1 and TRBJ1-2 provide the parts outside the CDR3, is EAEVAQSPRYKITEKSQAVAFWCDPISGHATLYWYRQILGQGPELLVQFQDESVVDDSQLPKDRFSAERLKGVDSTLKIQPAELGDSAMYLCASSLGTTNYGYTFGSGTRLTVV.

J is TRBJ1-3 and V is TRBV18; D possibly corresponds to TRBD1 (5 bases). The CDR3 runs 15 residues. Trimming pared 2 bases from V and 2 bases from J, leaving 10 bases between. Germline V gives CDR1 KGHSH, CDR2 LQKENI. The CDR3 coding sequence is TGTGCCAGCTCACCATATGTGGGGGCTGGAAACACCATATATTTT. It yields the protein CASSPYVGAGNTIYF.

The chain joins TRBV28 to TRBJ2-7, with unresolved D. The V gene lost 7 bases and the J gene lost 6 bases, with 16 bases spanning the gap. Germline V gene data show CDR1 as MDHEN and CDR2 as SYDVKM. This CDR3 contains 13 residues. CDR3 bases: TGTGCCAGCACCCTCTTCGATTGGCGCGAGCAGTACTTC. It yields the protein CASTLFDWREQYF.

V is TRBV13 and J is TRBJ2-1, with 13 bases lining up with TRBD2. V shed 2 bases and J 6 bases; nucleotides not matched to a gene: 4. The CDR3 covers 16 residues. Per the germline V gene, CDR1 is PRHDT and CDR2 is FYEKMQ (reference sequence). CDR3 DNA: TGTGCCAGCAGCTTACCGGGACTAGCGGGATCCAATGAGCAGTTCTTC. Its protein product is CASSLPGLAGSNEQFF.

The V gene is TRBV30, the J gene TRBJ2-7; 8 nucleotides agree with TRBD2. The CDR3 is 16 residues long. The germline V gene has CDR1 GTSNPN and CDR2 SVGIG (reference sequence). V dropped 2 bases and J dropped 0; count of bases not matched to a gene: 9. The CDR3 protein is CAWSPTGRGVSYEQYF. CDR3 bases: TGTGCCTGGAGTCCTACCGGGAGGGGAGTCTCCTACGAGCAGTACTTC.

This sequence joins TRBV19 and TRBJ2-5, with D tentatively TRBD1 or TRBD2 (6 bases each). Looked up from germline, CDR1 is LNHDA and CDR2 is SQIVND (reference sequence). Trimming removed 3 bases from V and 0 bases from J, with 29 bases in between. CDR3 length: 21 residues. The CDR3 sequence: CASSIDYRDPPVGGYQETQYF. Written as DNA, the CDR3 is TGTGCCAGTAGTATTGATTACCGGGACCCTCCCGTGGGGGGCTACCAAGAGACCCAGTACTTC.

This clone was counted once. CDR3: CASSEQGPGNTIYF. The CDR3 bases are TGTGCCAGCAGCGAACAGGGACCTGGAAACACCATATATTTT. The chain combines TRBV9 with TRBJ1-3, with D tentatively TRBD1 (6 bases). V dropped 3 bases and J dropped 2 bases, with 9 bases sitting between them. This CDR3 region has 14 residues. Germline lookup yields CDR1 SGDLS and CDR2 YYNGEE.

The CDR3 reads CASSPREGARTEAFF. For the CDR3, the DNA is TGTGCCAGCTCACCAAGGGAAGGGGCGAGGACTGAAGCTTTCTTT. The J gene is TRBJ1-1, the V gene TRBV18, with TRBD1 as a possible D gene (5 bases). Per germline, CDR1 KGHSH and CDR2 LQKENI. This CDR3 is 15 amino acids long. V lost 2 bases and J lost 5, with 15 bases in between. The whole variable domain, remainder taken from reference TRBV18 and TRBJ1-1, is NAGVMQNPRHLVRRRGQEARLRCSPMKGHSHVYWYRQLPEEGLKFMVYLQKENIIDESGMPKERFSAEFPKEGPSILRIQQVVRGDSAAYFCASSPREGARTEAFFGQGTRLTVV.

This clone was detected once. This chain connects TRBV6-1 to TRBJ2-3; maybe TRBD2 (5 bases). Between the trimmed V and J ends, which lost 4 bases and 0 bases, there was a span of 20 bases. The germline gives CDR1 MNHNS, CDR2 SASEGT. The CDR3 spans 18 residues. CDR3 coding DNA: TGTGCCAGCAGTGGTGGATCCCTTAGCGTGTCTAGCACAGATACGCAGTATTTT. Its protein is CASSGGSLSVSSTDTQYF.

The chain recombines TRBV28 with TRBJ1-2, with 11 bases that match TRBD1. The CDR3 is 19 amino acids. CDR1 and CDR2 from the germline V gene are MDHEN and SYDVKM. V shed 5 bases, J shed 1 base, and the junction held 15 bases outside the gene matches. The CDR3 spells CASSPRLRDRGLGNYGYTF. DNA for the CDR3: TGTGCCAGCAGTCCCAGACTCCGGGACAGGGGGTTAGGTAACTATGGCTACACCTTC.

The CDR3, as DNA: TGTGCCAGTACCCGGGCTTCGGAATATGAGCAGTTCTTC. Translating it yields CASTRASEYEQFF. V gene TRBV19 combines with J gene TRBJ2-1, with D hard to call. V gave up 7 bases and J gave up 8 bases, with 15 bases separating them. Germline CDR1 LNHDA, CDR2 SQIVND (reference sequence). CDR3 length: 13 amino acids.

The gene calls are TRBV5-1 and TRBJ2-1; 10 bases fit TRBD2. Trimming removed 0 bases from V and 9 bases from J; junction bases left unmatched: 9. Germline V lookup: CDR1 SGHRS, CDR2 YFSETQ. The CDR3 covers 16 residues. In DNA, the CDR3 is TGCGCCAGCAGCTTGGTAGGTAGCGGGGGGCCCTCTGAGCAGTTCTTC. Its protein product is CASSLVGSGGPSEQFF.

This clone was seen just once. The gene calls are TRBV4-1 and TRBJ1-2, with D possibly matching TRBD1 (5 bases). From germline, CDR1 is MGHRA and CDR2 YSYEKL. This CDR3 is built from 15 residues. The V end lost 5 bases, the J end lost 3 bases, and 16 bases lay between the germline ends. The CDR3 DNA reads as TGCGCCAGCAGCGGGGGTAACCCTCGACACTATGGCTACACCTTC. This translates into CASSGGNPRHYGYTF.

The chain links TRBV30 to TRBJ2-7, with TRBD1 as a possible D gene (6 bases). The CDR3 loop spans 13 amino acids. Germline assignment: CDR1 GTSNPN and CDR2 SVGIG (reference sequence). V was pared by 2 bases and J by 2 bases, with 10 bases between. The DNA for the CDR3 is TGTGCCTGGAGTAGGGACACAACCTACGAGCAGTACTTC. This gives the protein CAWSRDTTYEQYF.

V gene TRBV13 combines with J gene TRBJ2-7; D remains unclear. CDR1 is PRHDT and CDR2 is FYEKMQ in the germline V gene (reference sequence). V was clipped by 0 bases and J by 5 bases, with 5 bases between them. The CDR3 loop spans 12 amino acids. The CDR3 loop reads CASSLGMNEQYF. The DNA of the CDR3 is TGTGCCAGCAGCTTAGGAATGAACGAGCAGTACTTC.

V usage is TRBV5-1 and J usage is TRBJ2-6; TRBD1 matches at 7 bases. Germline V gene sequence: CDR1 SGHRS, CDR2 YFSETQ. The J segment lost 0 bases and the V segment lost 1 base, leaving 1 base of the junction unmatched. The CDR3 runs 16 residues. The CDR3 loop reads CASSLRTGSGANVLTF. The CDR3 bases are TGCGCCAGCAGCTTGCGGACAGGCTCTGGGGCCAACGTCCTGACTTTC.

The gene calls are TRBV27 and TRBJ1-6; D is unclear. V dropped 4 bases and J dropped 5 bases, with 12 bases sitting between them. The CDR3 is 15 amino acids. Germline assignment: CDR1 MNHEY and CDR2 SMNVEV (reference sequence). CDR3 sequence reads: CASSWTGGHNSPLHF. As DNA, the CDR3 is TGTGCCAGCAGTTGGACGGGCGGGCATAATTCACCCCTCCACTTT.

This clone appeared once. This rearrangement joins TRBV19 to TRBJ1-2; unclear D gene. The CDR3 spans 15 residues. Trimming stripped 9 bases from V and 8 bases from J, with 25 bases between. Germline loops: CDR1 LNHDA, CDR2 SQIVND (reference sequence). The CDR3 coding sequence is TGTGCCAGCAAGCCCGTTTTGGGTAGGGCTCAGGGCTACACCTTC. Translating it yields CASKPVLGRAQGYTF.